The sample holds one count of the clone carrying this TCR beta chain. The record originates from a study of blood T cell repertoires in COVID-19. Study as a whole: The origin of the acute and convalescent COVID-19 samples was the United States, Italy and Spain. Sources were T cells, B-cell-depleted T cells, or PBMCs; the material itself was cDNA or gDNA.

Assay: immunoSEQ multiplex PCR; the TCRdb copy retains only in-frame clones and omits some. The table lists roughly 500,000 clones, roughly 89% of them singletons. Seattle participants joined during active infection and were tracked over time. V shed 3 bases, J shed 3 bases, and the junction held 2 bases outside the gene matches. Germline V gene lookup returns CDR1 SGHNT and CDR2 YYREEE (reference sequence). This CDR3 is built from 15 residues. The sample consisted of peripheral blood. The receptor was isolated from a man aged 18 to 30 with COVID-19, enrolled during active disease. V and J are TRBV5-4 and TRBJ2-3; 12 bases match TRBD2. As DNA, the CDR3 is TGTGCCAGCAGCTGGACTAGCGGGGAGACAGATACGCAGTATTTT. Its translation is CASSWTSGETDTQYF.